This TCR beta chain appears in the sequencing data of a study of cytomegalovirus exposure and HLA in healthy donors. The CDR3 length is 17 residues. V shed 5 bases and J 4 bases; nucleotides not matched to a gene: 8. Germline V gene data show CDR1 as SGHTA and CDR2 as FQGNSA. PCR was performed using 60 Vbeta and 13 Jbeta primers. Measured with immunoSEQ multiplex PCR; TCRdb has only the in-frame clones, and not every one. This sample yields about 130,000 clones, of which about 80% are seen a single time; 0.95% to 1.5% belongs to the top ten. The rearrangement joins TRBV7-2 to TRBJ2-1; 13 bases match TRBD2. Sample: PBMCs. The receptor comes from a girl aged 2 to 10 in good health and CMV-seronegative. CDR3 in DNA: TGTGCCAGCAGCCCCGAACTAGCGGGAGGGCCGTACAATGAGCAGTTCTTC. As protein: CASSPELAGGPYNEQFF.